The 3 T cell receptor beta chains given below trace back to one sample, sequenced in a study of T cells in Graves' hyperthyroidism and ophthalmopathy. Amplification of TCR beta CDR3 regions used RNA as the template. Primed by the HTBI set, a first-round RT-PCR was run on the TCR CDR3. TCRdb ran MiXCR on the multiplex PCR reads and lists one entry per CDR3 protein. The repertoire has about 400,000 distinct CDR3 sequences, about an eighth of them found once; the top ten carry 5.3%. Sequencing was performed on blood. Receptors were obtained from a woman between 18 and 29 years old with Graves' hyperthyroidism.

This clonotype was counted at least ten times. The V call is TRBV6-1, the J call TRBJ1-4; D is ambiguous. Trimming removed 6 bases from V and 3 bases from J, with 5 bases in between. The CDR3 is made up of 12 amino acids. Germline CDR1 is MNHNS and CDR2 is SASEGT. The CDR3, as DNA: TGTGCCAGCAGGGCACCTAATGAAAAACTGTTTTTT. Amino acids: CASRAPNEKLFF.

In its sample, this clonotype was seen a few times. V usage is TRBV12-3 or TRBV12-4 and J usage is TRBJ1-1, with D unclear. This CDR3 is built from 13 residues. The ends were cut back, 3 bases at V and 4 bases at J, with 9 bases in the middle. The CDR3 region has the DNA TGTGCCAGCAGTTTTGGTGGGTTCACTGAAGCTTTCTTT. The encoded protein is CASSFGGFTEAFF.

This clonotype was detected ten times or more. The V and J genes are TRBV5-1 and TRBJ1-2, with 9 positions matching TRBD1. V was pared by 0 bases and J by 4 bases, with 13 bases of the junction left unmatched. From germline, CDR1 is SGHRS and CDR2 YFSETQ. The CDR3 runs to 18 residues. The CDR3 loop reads CASSLGTFTQGAIYGYTF. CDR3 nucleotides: TGCGCCAGCAGCTTGGGAACCTTTACACAGGGGGCCATCTATGGCTACACCTTC.